A selection of T cell receptor beta chains follows, all from one sample in a study of blood T cell repertoires in COVID-19. The table came from immunoSEQ multiplex PCR; TCRdb's copy has only in-frame clones and leaves some out. Here the sample spans just under 65,000 clones, roughly 76% being singletons. Sequences were obtained from peripheral blood. These receptors were taken from a human donor in a cohort sampled during active COVID-19. Both conserved end residues are part of each CDR3. The order of the fields is V gene, clone size, J gene, D gene, CDR3 protein, CDR3 DNA. A D gene is named only where the DNA matches it firmly. Clone size is not always given. Where it is, it says once, few, many or a class for expanded clones.

V: TRBV7-3
size: NA
J: TRBJ2-3
D: TRBD2
CDR3: CASSLTSGEIDTQYF
DNA: TGTGCCAGCAGCTTAACTAGCGGGGAGATAGATACGCAGTATTTT

V: TRBV19
size: once
J: TRBJ2-7
D: TRBD1
CDR3: CASSIRGQDPYEQYF
DNA: TGTGCCAGTAGTATTAGGGGACAGGACCCCTACGAGCAGTACTTC

V: TRBV7-8
size: NA
J: TRBJ1-4
D: NA
CDR3: CASSLSKGPREKLFF
DNA: TGTGCCAGCAGCTTGTCGAAGGGGCCAAGGGAAAAACTGTTTTTT

V: TRBV9
size: NA
J: TRBJ1-2
D: NA
CDR3: CASSGDGGYTF
DNA: TGTGCCAGCAGCGGAGACGGGGGCTACACCTTC

V: TRBV30
size: NA
J: TRBJ1-3
D: NA
CDR3: CAWSAGLGNTIYF
DNA: TGTGCCTGGAGTGCTGGCCTTGGAAACACCATATATTTT

V: TRBV27
size: few
J: TRBJ1-5
D: NA
CDR3: CASSMREHQPQHF
DNA: TGTGCCAGCAGTATGAGAGAGCATCAGCCCCAGCATTTT

V: TRBV7-6
size: few
J: TRBJ1-4
D: NA
CDR3: CASSQRSGWATNEKLFF
DNA: TGTGCCAGCAGCCAGCGAAGTGGTTGGGCAACTAATGAAAAACTGTTTTTT

V: TRBV7-2
size: few
J: TRBJ2-7
D: NA
CDR3: CASSQGAGHYEQYF
DNA: TGTGCCAGCAGCCAAGGAGCGGGACACTACGAGCAGTACTTC

V: TRBV9
size: NA
J: TRBJ2-7
D: TRBD1
CDR3: CASSVGSGGYEQYF
DNA: TGTGCCAGCAGCGTAGGATCAGGGGGCTACGAGCAGTACTTC

V: TRBV6-6
size: NA
J: TRBJ1-5
D: TRBD1
CDR3: CASSLDREDQPQHF
DNA: TGTGCCAGCAGCCTGGACAGGGAGGATCAGCCCCAGCATTTT

V: TRBV28
size: NA
J: TRBJ1-5
D: NA
CDR3: CASSSSGLSSQPQHF
DNA: NA

V: TRBV24-1
size: NA
J: TRBJ2-3
D: TRBD1
CDR3: CATSDGSQGAQYF
DNA: TGTGCCACCAGTGATGGCTCGCAGGGGGCGCAGTATTTT

V: TRBV28
size: NA
J: TRBJ1-4
D: NA
CDR3: CASTRRGTNEKLFF
DNA: TGTGCCAGCACCCGGCGAGGAACTAATGAAAAACTGTTTTTT

V: TRBV9
size: NA
J: TRBJ2-7
D: NA
CDR3: CASNPAGQPYEQYF
DNA: TGTGCCAGCAACCCCGCGGGCCAACCCTACGAGCAGTACTTC

V: TRBV24-1
size: once
J: TRBJ2-3
D: NA
CDR3: CATSDLGQTDTQYF
DNA: TGTGCCACCAGTGATTTAGGACAGACAGATACGCAGTATTTT

V: TRBV29-1
size: once
J: TRBJ1-1
D: NA
CDR3: CSVGTGSSEAFF
DNA: TGCAGCGTTGGAACAGGGTCCTCTGAAGCTTTCTTT

V: TRBV30
size: NA
J: TRBJ2-7
D: NA
CDR3: CAWSVRAAGEQYF
DNA: TGTGCCTGGAGTGTCAGGGCGGCGGGAGAGCAGTACTTC

V: TRBV6-5
size: NA
J: TRBJ1-1
D: NA
CDR3: CASSYSGHLNTEAFF
DNA: TGTGCCAGCAGTTACTCGGGACACCTTAACACTGAAGCTTTCTTT

V: TRBV7-2
size: few
J: TRBJ2-1
D: TRBD1
CDR3: CASSFRTGRSNEQFF
DNA: TGTGCCAGCAGCTTTAGGACAGGAAGGAGCAATGAGCAGTTCTTC

V: TRBV10-3
size: NA
J: TRBJ1-3
D: NA
CDR3: CAIRPGHASSGNTIYF
DNA: TGTGCCATCAGGCCTGGACACGCGAGCTCTGGAAACACCATATATTTT

V: TRBV2
size: NA
J: TRBJ2-5
D: TRBD2
CDR3: CASSRTSGDETQYF
DNA: TGTGCCAGCAGCCGGACTAGCGGGGACGAGACCCAGTACTTC

V: TRBV7-9
size: once
J: TRBJ1-2
D: NA
CDR3: CASSLAAGVYTF
DNA: TGTGCCAGCAGCTTAGCGGCAGGCGTATACACCTTC

V: TRBV4-2
size: NA
J: TRBJ2-7
D: NA
CDR3: CASSQVETYEQYF
DNA: TGTGCCAGCAGCCAAGTAGAAACCTACGAGCAGTACTTC

V: TRBV6-2/TRBV6-3
size: NA
J: TRBJ2-1
D: NA
CDR3: CASSYTAGFSYNEQFF
DNA: TGTGCCAGCAGTTACACAGCGGGCTTCTCCTACAATGAGCAGTTCTTC

V: TRBV27
size: NA
J: TRBJ1-4
D: NA
CDR3: CASSLRRGSNEKLFF
DNA: TGTGCCAGCAGTTTAAGAAGGGGAAGTAATGAAAAACTGTTTTTT

V: TRBV6-8
size: NA
J: TRBJ2-2
D: NA
CDR3: CASSYSSMAGTTPNTGELFF
DNA: TGTGCCAGCAGTTACTCGTCTATGGCGGGGACGACCCCGAACACCGGGGAGCTGTTTTTT

V: TRBV6-6
size: NA
J: TRBJ1-1
D: NA
CDR3: CASSYPADTEAFF
DNA: TGTGCCAGCAGTTACCCCGCGGACACTGAAGCTTTCTTT

V: TRBV6-5
size: NA
J: TRBJ2-7
D: TRBD1
CDR3: CASRSGQGIGEQYF
DNA: TGTGCCAGCAGGAGCGGACAGGGAATCGGCGAGCAGTACTTC

V: TRBV6-4
size: few
J: TRBJ2-5
D: TRBD2
CDR3: CASSETSGGLETQYF
DNA: TGTGCCAGCAGTGAAACTAGCGGGGGGCTTGAGACCCAGTACTTC

V: TRBV7-6
size: NA
J: TRBJ2-1
D: TRBD2
CDR3: CASSLGGLAGRNEQFF
DNA: TGTGCCAGCAGCTTGGGTGGACTAGCGGGACGCAATGAGCAGTTCTTC

V: TRBV7-2
size: NA
J: TRBJ2-7
D: NA
CDR3: CASSSAGTEGWEQYF
DNA: TGTGCCAGCAGCTCCGCCGGGACGGAGGGGTGGGAGCAGTACTTC

V: TRBV19
size: NA
J: TRBJ2-5
D: NA
CDR3: CASSISEWETQYF
DNA: TGTGCCAGTAGTATTTCAGAATGGGAGACCCAGTACTTC

V: TRBV21-1
size: NA
J: TRBJ1-2
D: NA
CDR3: CASSVSRGRPFASYGYTF
DNA: TGTGCCAGCAGCGTAAGCCGGGGTCGGCCTTTTGCTTCCTATGGCTACACCTTC

V: TRBV9
size: NA
J: TRBJ1-3
D: TRBD1
CDR3: CASSVADRQGISGNTIYF
DNA: TGTGCCAGCAGCGTAGCCGATCGACAGGGGATCTCTGGAAACACCATATATTTT

V: TRBV30
size: NA
J: TRBJ2-3
D: NA
CDR3: CACLSGNLMSSTDTQYF
DNA: TGTGCCTGTCTCTCGGGGAACCTAATGTCTAGCACAGATACGCAGTATTTT

V: TRBV28
size: NA
J: TRBJ2-5
D: TRBD2
CDR3: CASKQLAGGLETQYF
DNA: TGTGCCAGCAAACAACTAGCGGGGGGGCTTGAGACCCAGTACTTC

V: TRBV5-6
size: NA
J: TRBJ2-5
D: TRBD1
CDR3: CASSGTGTGNQETQYF
DNA: TGTGCCAGCAGCGGTACCGGGACAGGGAATCAAGAGACCCAGTACTTC

V: TRBV7-9
size: few
J: TRBJ2-3
D: NA
CDR3: CASSSPGLLSTDTQYF
DNA: TGTGCCAGCAGCTCCCCAGGTCTTCTAAGCACAGATACGCAGTATTTT

V: TRBV5-4
size: NA
J: TRBJ2-1
D: TRBD2
CDR3: CASSQGTSGGRGQFF
DNA: TGTGCCAGCAGCCAAGGGACTAGCGGGGGCCGGGGGCAGTTCTTC

V: TRBV5-1
size: NA
J: TRBJ2-4
D: TRBD1
CDR3: CASSSTGDSVNIQYF
DNA: TGCGCCAGCAGCAGTACAGGGGATAGCGTAAACATTCAGTACTTC

V: TRBV4-1
size: NA
J: TRBJ1-1
D: NA
CDR3: CASSQVGEGNTEAFF
DNA: TGCGCCAGCAGCCAAGTCGGGGAAGGTAACACTGAAGCTTTCTTT

V: TRBV5-1
size: NA
J: TRBJ2-3
D: NA
CDR3: CASSFAGGDTQYF
DNA: TGCGCCAGCAGTTTTGCTGGGGGGGATACGCAGTATTTT

V: TRBV3-1/TRBV3-2
size: few
J: TRBJ2-1
D: NA
CDR3: CASSLGHYNEQFF
DNA: TGTGCCAGCAGCCTGGGGCACTACAATGAGCAGTTCTTC

V: TRBV6-2/TRBV6-3
size: NA
J: TRBJ1-5
D: TRBD1
CDR3: CASSYTRQGATFDQPQHF
DNA: TGTGCCAGCAGTTACACACGACAGGGGGCAACTTTTGATCAGCCCCAGCATTTT

V: TRBV28
size: NA
J: TRBJ2-7
D: TRBD1
CDR3: CASTSGQGVSYEQYF
DNA: TGTGCCAGCACCTCGGGACAGGGGGTCTCCTACGAGCAGTACTTC

V: TRBV30
size: NA
J: TRBJ1-1
D: TRBD1
CDR3: CAWSVVGGRGFF
DNA: TGTGCCTGGAGTGTAGTCGGGGGCAGGGGGTTCTTT

V: TRBV7-9
size: NA
J: TRBJ2-3
D: NA
CDR3: CASSQSITDTQYF
DNA: TGTGCCAGCAGCCAGTCCATCACAGATACGCAGTATTTT

V: TRBV5-4
size: NA
J: TRBJ2-3
D: TRBD2
CDR3: CASRTGTSVTDTQYF
DNA: TGTGCCAGCAGGACCGGGACTAGCGTCACAGATACGCAGTATTTT

V: TRBV27
size: once
J: TRBJ1-2
D: NA
CDR3: CASWTNIAGAGDGYTF
DNA: TGTGCCAGCTGGACGAATATAGCCGGGGCGGGGGATGGCTACACCTTC

V: TRBV30
size: NA
J: TRBJ1-5
D: TRBD1
CDR3: CAWREQGARHQPQHF
DNA: TGTGCCTGGAGGGAACAGGGGGCTAGGCATCAGCCCCAGCATTTT

V: TRBV6-5
size: once
J: TRBJ1-3
D: NA
CDR3: CASSYGGASNTIYF
DNA: TGTGCCAGCAGTTATGGGGGCGCGTCTAACACCATATATTTT

V: TRBV3-1/TRBV3-2
size: NA
J: TRBJ1-3
D: NA
CDR3: CASSQGVAQAGNTIYF
DNA: TGTGCCAGCAGCCAAGGTGTGGCGCAGGCTGGAAACACCATATATTTT

V: TRBV6-6
size: NA
J: TRBJ1-5
D: NA
CDR3: CASSYSRESNQPQHF
DNA: TGTGCCAGCAGTTACTCGAGGGAGAGCAATCAGCCCCAGCATTTT

V: TRBV5-4
size: few
J: TRBJ2-1
D: NA
CDR3: CASSLRDTDEQFF
DNA: TGTGCCAGCAGCTTACGGGATACGGATGAGCAGTTCTTC

V: TRBV30
size: NA
J: TRBJ2-2
D: TRBD1
CDR3: CAWSVNRGNGYTGELFF
DNA: TGTGCCTGGAGTGTTAACAGGGGGAACGGGTATACCGGGGAGCTGTTTTTT